This TCR beta chain was captured in a study of blood T cell repertoires in COVID-19. The ends lost 3 bases at V and 6 bases at J; junction bases unmatched: 5. Germline CDR1 and CDR2: LGHDT and YNNKEL (reference sequence). The CDR3 is 14 residues long. Under the authors' procedure: Reference gene primer amplification gave nucleated cell count estimates. Clones were sequenced by immunoSEQ multiplex PCR, and TCRdb holds only the in-frame ones, with some missing. V, J and clone size are those of that table, while D and trimming were read from the DNA. The data hold about 160,000 clones, with under 85% observed a single time.

The gene calls are TRBV3-1 (or the pseudogene TRBV3-2) and TRBJ1-5, with 7 bases matching TRBD1. The receptor was isolated from a man older than 75 with COVID-19, enrolled during active disease. The sequencing input was peripheral blood. Here the CDR3 DNA reads TGTGCCAGCAGCCAGGGGGACAGTATTCAGCCCCAGCATTTT. It yields the protein CASSQGDSIQPQHF.